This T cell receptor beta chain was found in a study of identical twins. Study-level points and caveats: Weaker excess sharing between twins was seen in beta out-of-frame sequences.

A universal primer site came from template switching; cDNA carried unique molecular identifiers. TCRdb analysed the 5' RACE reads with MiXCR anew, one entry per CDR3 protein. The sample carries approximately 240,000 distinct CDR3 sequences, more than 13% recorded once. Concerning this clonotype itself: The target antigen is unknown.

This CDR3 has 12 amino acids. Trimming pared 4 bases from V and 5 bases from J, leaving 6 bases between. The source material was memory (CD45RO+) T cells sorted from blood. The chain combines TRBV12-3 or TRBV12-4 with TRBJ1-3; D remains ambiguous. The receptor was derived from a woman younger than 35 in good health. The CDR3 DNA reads TGTGCCAGCAGTTATACAAGAAACACCATATATTTT. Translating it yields CASSYTRNTIYF.